This note documents a single TCR beta chain sequence. Its binding antigen is unknown. Qualities for individual bases were not recorded, and no much larger clone is one base off. This entry is derived from a study of shared clonotypes between healthy human individuals (dated by TCRdb to the early 2020s). In terms of the full investigation: The cohort comprised a couple of women and a few men aged 18 to 49 years. Between about 0.85 and 8.9 billion PBMCs per donor were obtained by leukapheresis. To estimate repertoire size and how much clonotypes are shared between individuals, the study performed deep sequencing of blood TCR repertoires from about 5 healthy adults. To increase sequencing depth and limit assay-specific biases, TCR repertoire library preparation and sequencing were carried out by different laboratories using diverse techniques. For each donor, CD4 naive and CD4 memory were each run on three plates, CD8 naive on two plates, and CD8 memory on one plate.

Trimming at the junction amounts to 4 bases on V and 2 bases on J, and the germline ends lie 12 bases apart. From the cysteine through the phenylalanine, the CDR3 covers 14 amino acids. Of the read, only the CDR3 DNA is kept; its 42 bases are in frame from base 1. As encoded in the germline V gene, CDR1 is MNHNS while CDR2 is SASEGT. Using the deep immunoSEQ assay, TCR CDR3 regions were amplified from genomic DNA by multiplex PCR. Extracted genomic DNA from each cell subset was spread evenly across all wells of several immunoSEQ 96-well plates, with each plate serving as a replicate. For sorted subsets, around 200 ng genomic DNA, equal to approximately 30,000 T cell genomes, was loaded into each replicate PCR. Purified libraries were quantified with a Qubit 3.0 fluorometer, sized on a Bioanalyzer 2100, and re-quantified with the KAPA Library Quantification kit. A separate single-read 150-cycle Illumina NextSeq 550 flow cell was used to sequence each immunoSEQ 96-well plate. On the study's bioinformatics: The immunoSEQ output contained only junctional sequences without quality scores, so filtering could not match that applied to full-length reads. Sequences were annotated with PyIR, a Python wrapper for IgBLAST v1.9, and V/J genes and CDR3 were assigned using IMGT germline references. Reads with weak V/J assignments (E-value above 1e-6), missing CDR3, stop codons, out-of-frame junctions, or ambiguous translated residues were removed. V3J clonotypes were defined as sequences sharing an identical inferred V gene, J gene, and CDR3 amino acid sequence. To compute the percentage overlap between repertoires, the number of shared unique clonotypes was divided by the size of the smaller repertoire. Repertoire richness was assessed with RTK rarefaction, the Chao1 estimator, and Recon v2.1 estimates of unobserved clonotypes. Generation probabilities were computed with OLGA for all TCRbeta clonotypes obtained by the gDNA method from several donors. What TCRdb holds here is the immuneACCESS table cut down to in-frame rearrangements. Part of the clones is not present; checked against another copy, under half of the missing clones reflect an unresolved V gene, and the others are unexplained. For V, J and clone size, that table is used; D and trimming come from the DNA. This sample comprises hundreds of thousands of clones, roughly 96% of them detected only once. The top ten clones comprise about 0.11% of the sample.

CD8 naive samples were obtained by positive selection for CCR7 among CD45RO-negative cells, yielding a CD45RA+CCR7+ population from which TemRA cells were excluded. The donors were healthy, HIV-negative adults with no recently reported acute infections or vaccinations. Only Caucasian adults living in Nashville, Tennessee, USA were represented among the donors. After blood collection by leukapheresis, PBMCs were isolated using Ficoll-Histopaque density gradient centrifugation and then cryopreserved in the vapor phase of liquid nitrogen. Purity and quantity of every magnetically sorted T cell population were checked by analytical flow cytometry. Genomic DNA was isolated from each sorted fraction and quantified by UV absorbance on a Nanodrop 2000c. On the study overall, not on this receptor specifically: When four donors were compared, the shared fraction of clonotypes was around 5% for naive CD4, roughly 3.3% for naive CD8, about 2.5% for memory CD4, and under 0.5% for memory CD8. Sampling was restricted to blood, and TCR repertoires in tissues likely differ from the TCR repertoires found in blood. Larger estimated clonotype richness was generally found for naive subsets than for memory subsets. Based on pairwise subsampling, the degree of clonotype sharing among donors was expected to be affected by sequencing depth. Because the study included only a small number of donors, the genetic and exposure-history diversity represented was limited. Clonotypes shared by all four sorted-subset donors showed higher generation probabilities than non-shared clonotypes. Rarefaction of sorted-subset datasets indicated incomplete sequencing despite the large sequencing depth.

The sequenced material came from naive CD8+ T cells sorted from blood. This specimen's cell subset or site label, per the study, means: CD45RA+CCR7+. The clonotype comes from a young woman in good health. This receptor chain uses TRBV6-1 and TRBJ2-7; the D gene is possibly TRBD2, with 6 bases matching. CDR3 sequence: CASSVAVTAYEQYF. The DNA sequence is as follows: TGTGCCAGCAGTGTAGCGGTGACTGCCTACGAGCAGTACTTC.